Detailed here is one T cell receptor (beta chain). The data were produced by immunoSEQ multiplex PCR, yet TCRdb's version contains in-frame clones alone and is incomplete. The table shows 600,000 or so clones, with 98% occurring only once. This sample stems from a study of shared clonotypes between healthy human individuals. As defined, naive CD8 cells were CD45RO-negative and positively selected for CCR7, with terminally differentiated effector memory CD45RA+ cells excluded. The germline V gene encodes CDR1 SGHAT and CDR2 FQNNGV. V gave up 11 bases and J gave up 4 bases, with 11 bases separating them. The CDR3 is 12 residues long.

This clonotype originated in a man younger than 45 in good health. The sample consisted of naive CD8+ T cells sorted from blood. The genes are TRBV11-2 and TRBJ2-2; D tentatively fits TRBD1 or TRBD2 (5 bases each). CDR3 DNA: TGTGCCTTGGGGGAAGGCACCGGGGAGCTGTTTTTT. Protein: CALGEGTGELFF.